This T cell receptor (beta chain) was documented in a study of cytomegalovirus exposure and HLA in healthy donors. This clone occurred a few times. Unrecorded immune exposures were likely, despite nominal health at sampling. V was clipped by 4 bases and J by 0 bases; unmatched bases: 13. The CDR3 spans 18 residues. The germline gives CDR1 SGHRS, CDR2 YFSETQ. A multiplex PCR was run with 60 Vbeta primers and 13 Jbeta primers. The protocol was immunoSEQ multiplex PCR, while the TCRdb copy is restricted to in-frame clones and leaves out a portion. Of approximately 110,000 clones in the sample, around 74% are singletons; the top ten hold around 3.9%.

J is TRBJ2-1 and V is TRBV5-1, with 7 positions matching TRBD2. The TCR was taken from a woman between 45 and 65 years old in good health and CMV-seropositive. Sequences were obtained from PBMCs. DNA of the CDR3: TGCGCCAGCAGCCACCCTTCTTCAGCGGGGAGCTCCTACAATGAGCAGTTCTTC. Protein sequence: CASSHPSSAGSSYNEQFF.